This is a list of T cell receptor beta chains from one sample in a study of T cells in Graves' hyperthyroidism and ophthalmopathy. TCRdb reprocessed the multiplex PCR reads with MiXCR, giving one entry per CDR3 protein. The sample holds about 640,000 distinct CDR3 sequences, 20% seen once. Sequenced input: blood. The origin of the receptors is a man under 40 with Graves' ophthalmopathy. The CDR3 runs from the conserved cysteine through the conserved F or W. A D gene is named only where the DNA matches it firmly. Only some rows state a clone size, as once, few, many or a class for expanded clones.

d_call	v_call	clone_size	j_call	cdr3_aa	cdr3_nt
TRBD1	TRBV5-1	many	TRBJ2-3	CASSLGLQGSFTDTQYF	TGCGCCAGCAGCTTGGGCCTACAGGGGTCATTCACAGATACGCAGTATTTT
TRBD2	TRBV20-1	few	TRBJ2-7	CSARWTSGSYEQYF	TGCAGTGCTAGGTGGACTAGCGGCTCCTACGAGCAGTACTTC
TRBD2	TRBV30	-	TRBJ2-1	CAWSGGRAGGAEQFF	TGTGCCTGGAGTGGGGGAAGAGCGGGAGGGGCTGAGCAGTTCTTC
-	TRBV28	few	TRBJ1-4	CASSSAAGKFGEKLFF	TGTGCCAGCAGTTCCGCGGCAGGGAAGTTTGGTGAAAAACTGTTTTTT
TRBD1	TRBV25-1	-	TRBJ1-1	CASSESLGTGYEAFF	TGTGCCAGCAGTGAATCGTTGGGGACAGGGTATGAAGCTTTCTTT
TRBD2	TRBV24-1	many	TRBJ2-1	CATRTGTSGSNEQFF	TGTGCCACCAGAACCGGGACTAGCGGGAGTAATGAGCAGTTCTTC
TRBD1	TRBV11-3	many	TRBJ2-1	CASSRQGFSVGEQFF	TGTGCCAGCAGCCGACAGGGTTTCTCTGTGGGTGAGCAGTTCTTC
-	TRBV12-3/TRBV12-4	few	TRBJ2-1	CASSLDRRGRSSYNEQFF	TGTGCCAGCAGTCTGGACAGGCGGGGAAGGAGCTCCTACAATGAGCAGTTCTTC
-	TRBV6-1	-	TRBJ2-6	CASSRRPTGMGANALTF	TGTGCCAGCAGTCGACGACCCACAGGTATGGGGGCCAACGCCCTGACTTTC
-	TRBV28	many	TRBJ1-2	CASSYYSGYGYTF	TGTGCCAGCAGTTATTACAGCGGCTATGGCTACACCTTC
-	TRBV7-9	-	TRBJ1-2	CASSSGFVLNGYTF	TGTGCCAGCAGCTCCGGATTCGTTTTGAATGGCTACACCTTC
TRBD1	TRBV18	few	TRBJ2-1	CASSLRDRRYNEQFF	TGTGCCAGCTCACTCCGGGACAGGAGATACAATGAGCAGTTCTTC
TRBD1	TRBV18	-	TRBJ1-5	CASSPEQGANQPQHF	TGTGCCAGCTCACCAGAACAGGGGGCGAATCAGCCCCAGCATTTT
-	TRBV7-2	-	TRBJ2-2	CASTQRAAPGELFF	TGTGCCAGCACCCAGAGGGCTGCGCCCGGGGAGCTGTTTTTT
-	TRBV11-2	few	TRBJ2-3	CASSSVTGSNTDTQYF	TGTGCCAGCAGCTCGGTCACGGGCTCGAACACAGATACGCAGTATTTT
TRBD1	TRBV12-3/TRBV12-4	many	TRBJ1-2	CASSFGRQGARHPYGYTF	TGTGCCAGCAGTTTCGGAAGACAGGGGGCGCGACACCCCTATGGCTACACCTTC
-	TRBV19	few	TRBJ1-6	CASSERPGNSPLHF	TGTGCCAGTAGCGAGAGACCTGGGAATTCACCCCTCCACTTT
-	TRBV5-4	-	TRBJ2-7	CASSLSFRGKGSYEQYF	TGTGCCAGCAGCCTATCATTCCGAGGAAAGGGCTCCTACGAGCAGTACTTC
-	TRBV14	-	TRBJ2-1	CASSHRDIDNEQFF	TGTGCCAGCAGCCACAGGGATATAGACAATGAGCAGTTCTTC
TRBD2	TRBV6-1	once	TRBJ2-2	CASSPGGLAGGGNTGELFF	TGTGCCAGCAGCCCCGGGGGACTAGCGGGAGGAGGAAACACCGGGGAGCTGTTTTTT
-	TRBV27	few	TRBJ2-7	CASSFAGQIYEQYF	TGTGCCAGCAGTTTTGCGGGACAGATCTACGAGCAGTACTTC
-	TRBV18	few	TRBJ1-1	CASSPRRDTNTEAFF	TGTGCCAGCTCACCGCGACGGGACACGAACACTGAAGCTTTCTTT
-	TRBV6-1	-	TRBJ2-2	CASSEFFAGSSTGELFF	TGTGCCAGCAGTGAATTTTTCGCGGGAAGCAGCACCGGGGAGCTGTTTTTT
-	TRBV20-1	-	TRBJ1-6	CSARDDTGSSYNSPLHF	TGCAGTGCTAGAGACGACACCGGGAGCTCCTATAATTCACCCCTCCACTTT